The 26 T cell receptor beta chains listed next were all sequenced from one sample in a study of sequential checkpoint blockade in melanoma. Treatment given: randomized to nivolumab then ipilimumab (arm A) or the reverse (arm B). The assay was immunoSEQ multiplex PCR, and TCRdb's table has in-frame clones only and misses some. There are around 5,000 clones in the sample; roughly 21% occur only once, and 7.5% to 10% lies in the top ten. The specimen comprised tumor tissue (inferred from file names), sampled from a patient given nivolumab and ipilimumab in sequence. The receptors shown here come from a human donor with melanoma.

This chain joins TRBV5-1 and TRBJ2-7, with a possible D match to TRBD1 (5 bases). V was cut by 0 bases and J by 0 bases, with 7 bases left in between. CDR3 size: 14 residues. Germline V CDR1 and CDR2: SGHRS, YFSETQ. The CDR3 nucleotides are TGCGCCAGCAGCTTGGCTCAGGGCTCCTACGAGCAGTACTTC. It yields the protein CASSLAQGSYEQYF.

This clone was picked up many times. Here the CDR3 reads CASSPHTGNQPQHF. The CDR3 DNA is TGTGCCAGCAGCCCTCACACGGGGAATCAGCCCCAGCATTTT. This chain uses TRBV11-3 with TRBJ1-5; D not certain. The V gene's germline CDR1 is SGHNT and CDR2 YENEEA. The CDR3 totals 14 residues. Trimming took 5 bases from V and 4 from J, leaving 12 bases between them.

The V call is TRBV9, the J call TRBJ1-3; D possibly corresponds to TRBD1 (6 bases). The CDR3 consists of 16 residues. Germline V lookup: CDR1 SGDLS, CDR2 YYNGEE. The V and J ends lost 8 bases and 3 bases respectively, with 21 bases between them. DNA of the CDR3: TGTGCCAGTTCAAATGCCAGGGGATCATTTGGAAACACCATATATTTT. Amino acid sequence: CASSNARGSFGNTIYF. Full variable domain (rest looked up from reference TRBV9 and TRBJ1-3): DSGVTQTPKHLITATGQRVTLRCSPRSGDLSVYWYQQSLDQGLQFLIQYYNGEERAKGNILERFSAQQFPDLHSELNLSSLELGDSALYFCASSNARGSFGNTIYFGEGSWLTVV.

The CDR3 protein is CASRPSGGPNTGELFF. In nucleotides, the CDR3 is TGTGCCAGCAGGCCCTCGGGAGGCCCGAACACCGGGGAGCTGTTTTTT. The genes are TRBV6-8 and TRBJ2-2, with TRBD2 matching over 7 bases. This CDR3 region has 16 residues. V lost 6 bases to trimming and J lost 0 bases; unmatched junction nucleotides: 7. The germline V gene has CDR1 MNHGY and CDR2 SAAAGT.

The sample holds a few counts of this clone. The V call is TRBV6-8, the J call TRBJ2-6; D is ambiguous. The CDR3 is 15 residues long. With 2 bases removed from V and 0 bases from J, the gap between germline ends came to 5 bases. Germline V lookup: CDR1 MNHGY, CDR2 SAAAGT. CDR3 sequence: CASSYGYSGANVLTF. As DNA, the CDR3 is TGTGCCAGCAGTTACGGTTACTCTGGGGCCAACGTCCTGACTTTC.

By share of the sample, this clone is large. V gene TRBV29-1 combines with J gene TRBJ1-1; 7 nucleotides agree with TRBD1. The ends lost 6 bases at V and 2 bases at J; junction bases unmatched: 6. CDR3 length: 13 amino acids. CDR1 and CDR2 (germline): SQVTM, ANQGSEA. CDR3 DNA sequence: TGCAGCGTCACCGGGACAGTCAACACTGAAGCTTTCTTT. Protein sequence: CSVTGTVNTEAFF.

This chain's CDR3 is CASKGGGRLHNEQFF. The CDR3 bases are TGTGCCAGCAAAGGTGGCGGGAGGCTTCACAATGAGCAGTTCTTC. This chain uses TRBV25-1 with TRBJ2-1; 8 bases align to TRBD2. The CDR3 runs to 15 residues. Germline V gene data show CDR1 as MGHDK and CDR2 as SYGVNS. Trimming cost V 7 bases and J 5 bases; bases outside gene matches: 10. Full variable domain (missing parts from reference TRBV25-1 and TRBJ2-1): EADIYQTPRYLVIGTGKKITLECSQTMGHDKMYWYQQDPGMELHLIHYSYGVNSTEKGDLSSESTVSRIRTEHFPLTLESARPSHTSQYLCASKGGGRLHNEQFFGPGTRLTVL.

The chain joins TRBV5-1 to TRBJ2-3; TRBD2 matches at 8 bases. V shed 6 bases and J 3 bases; nucleotides not matched to a gene: 15. The CDR3 extends over 17 amino acids. Germline-derived CDR1 and CDR2 are SGHRS and YFSETQ. The CDR3 nucleotides read TGCGCCAGCACCATAAAGAGCAGCCGGGAGGGTACAGATACGCAGTATTTT. Translating it yields CASTIKSSREGTDTQYF. Supplemented by reference TRBV5-1 and TRBJ2-3, the full variable domain reads KAGVTQTPRYLIKTRGQQVTLSCSPISGHRSVSWYQQTPGQGLQFLFEYFSETQRNKGNFPGRFSGRQFSNSRSEMNVSTLELGDSALYLCASTIKSSREGTDTQYFGPGTRLTVL.

V is TRBV6-8 and J is TRBJ1-4, with D uncertain. Trimming left V 6 bases short and J 6 bases short, with 14 bases between. Germline V gives CDR1 MNHGY, CDR2 SAAAGT. The CDR3 length is 14 residues. This chain's CDR3 is CASSLPDGDEKLFF. In DNA, the CDR3 is TGTGCCAGCAGCCTCCCGGACGGAGATGAAAAACTGTTTTTT.

This chain links TRBV9 with TRBJ2-3; TRBD2 aligns across 7 bases. Germline V gene sequence: CDR1 SGDLS, CDR2 YYNGEE. The V and J ends lost 4 bases and 3 bases, in that order; junction bases with no gene match: 5. This CDR3 has 14 amino acids. The CDR3 coding sequence is TGTGCCAGCAGCCTGGGACTAAAAACAGATACGCAGTATTTT. Translated, it gives CASSLGLKTDTQYF.

Within the sample, this clone is medium-sized (0.01 to 0.1%). The rearrangement joins TRBV6-8 to TRBJ2-1; 7 nucleotides agree with TRBD2. The CDR3 spans 16 residues. Germline lookup yields CDR1 MNHGY and CDR2 SAAAGT. Trimming removed 3 bases from V and 4 bases from J; junction bases left unmatched: 9. The CDR3 sequence: CASSYEASGTYNEQFF. The CDR3 coding sequence is TGTGCCAGCAGTTATGAGGCCAGCGGGACTTACAATGAGCAGTTCTTC.

Only a few counts were recorded for this clone. The chain employs TRBV19 and TRBJ1-5; D uncertain. Germline values: CDR1 LNHDA, CDR2 SQIVND (reference sequence). V lost 5 bases and J lost 1, with 15 bases in between. The CDR3 loop spans 16 amino acids. The CDR3: CASSPLRGKSNQPQHF. The CDR3 nucleotides read TGTGCCAGTAGTCCCCTCCGTGGGAAGAGCAATCAGCCCCAGCATTTT.

This chain uses TRBV6-8 with TRBJ2-1; TRBD2 agrees at 7 bases. Germline CDR1 and CDR2: MNHGY and SAAAGT. V lost 3 bases, J lost 3 bases, and 11 bases stayed unmatched. The CDR3 runs to 17 residues. The CDR3 nucleotides read TGTGCCAGCAGTTATCGTCGTGGCGGGGGAAACTACAATGAGCAGTTCTTC. Protein sequence: CASSYRRGGGNYNEQFF.

This sequence joins TRBV10-1 and TRBJ1-4; D is ambiguous. V was clipped by 2 bases and J by 14 bases, with 9 bases between them. Germline values: CDR1 WNHNN, CDR2 SYGVQD (reference sequence). The CDR3 covers 11 residues. This CDR3 reads CASSEHLRLFF. The DNA of the CDR3 is TGCGCCAGCAGTGAGCACCTTCGGCTGTTTTTT.

This clone was observed a handful of times. The chain joins TRBV18 to TRBJ1-1; D call uncertain. Between the trimmed V and J ends, which lost 2 bases and 1 base, there was a span of 8 bases. CDR1 is KGHSH and CDR2 is LQKENI in the germline V gene. CDR3 size: 14 residues. The DNA of the CDR3 is TGTGCCAGCTCACCAAACGGAAAGAACACTGAAGCTTTCTTT. It yields the protein CASSPNGKNTEAFF.

The sample holds many counts of this clone. This chain links TRBV11-3 with TRBJ1-2; TRBD1 matches at 7 bases. CDR1 is SGHNT, CDR2 YENEEA, per germline. Trimming cost V 5 bases and J 4 bases; bases outside gene matches: 7. This CDR3 is 14 amino acids long. CDR3 sequence: CASSPFRDSYGYTF. For the CDR3, the DNA is TGTGCCAGCAGCCCTTTCCGGGACAGCTATGGCTACACCTTC.

This clone was picked up a small number of times. The rearrangement links TRBV6-8 to TRBJ1-5; D unclear. V shed 0 bases and J shed 4 bases, with 4 bases lying between them. In germline, CDR1 is MNHGY, CDR2 SAAAGT. This CDR3 is built from 13 residues. DNA for the CDR3: TGTGCCAGCAGTTACTCGACTAATCAGCCCCAGCATTTT. This encodes CASSYSTNQPQHF.

This rearrangement joins TRBV25-1 to TRBJ1-3, with D tentatively TRBD1 (5 bases). The V end was cut by 3 bases, the J end by 4 bases, with 10 bases between. Germline V lookup: CDR1 MGHDK, CDR2 SYGVNS. This CDR3 is 14 amino acids long. DNA for the CDR3: TGTGCCAGCAGTGAGCAGGGTTTAGGAAACACCATATATTTT. It yields the protein CASSEQGLGNTIYF.

This clone turned up a few times. The V and J genes are TRBV6-8 and TRBJ1-1; no definite D call. CDR1 is MNHGY, CDR2 SAAAGT, per germline. Trimming removed 9 bases from V and 1 base from J, with 15 bases in between. This CDR3 comprises 14 residues. CDR3 bases: TGTGCCAGTAAAGTGAGAGCAGCGAACACTGAAGCTTTCTTT. It codes for CASKVRAANTEAFF.

This rearrangement joins TRBV9 to TRBJ2-3, with 12 nucleotides matching TRBD2. Germline CDR1 is SGDLS and CDR2 is YYNGEE. This CDR3 is built from 17 residues. V lost 2 bases, J lost 1 base, and 5 bases stayed unmatched. Written as DNA, the CDR3 is TGTGCCAGCAGCGTGGCACTAGCGGGGGGAGGCACAGATACGCAGTATTTT. This sequence encodes CASSVALAGGGTDTQYF. The full variable domain, in which reference TRBV9 and TRBJ2-3 provide the parts outside the CDR3, is DSGVTQTPKHLITATGQRVTLRCSPRSGDLSVYWYQQSLDQGLQFLIQYYNGEERAKGNILERFSAQQFPDLHSELNLSSLELGDSALYFCASSVALAGGGTDTQYFGPGTRLTVL.

This chain links TRBV6-8 with TRBJ2-1; a possible D gene is TRBD2 (7 bases). Per the germline V gene, CDR1 is MNHGY and CDR2 is SAAAGT. The length of the CDR3 is 16 residues. V gave up 0 bases and J gave up 6 bases, with 15 bases separating them. As DNA, the CDR3 is TGTGCCAGCAGTTACTCGTGGTGGGGGGGCTCCAATGAGCAGTTCTTC. Amino acids: CASSYSWWGGSNEQFF.

The V and J genes are TRBV19 and TRBJ2-6; tentatively, D is TRBD1 or TRBD2 (5 bases each). CDR1 LNHDA and CDR2 SQIVND come from the germline V gene (reference sequence). This CDR3 region has 17 residues. The V gene lost 3 bases and the J gene lost 2 bases, with 14 bases spanning the gap. CDR3 nucleotide sequence: TGTGCCAGTAGTATCAGGGCCAGGGACGCTGGGGCCAACGTCCTGACTTTC. Translating it yields CASSIRARDAGANVLTF. Supplemented by reference TRBV19 and TRBJ2-6, the full variable domain reads DGGITQSPKYLFRKEGQNVTLSCEQNLNHDAMYWYRQDPGQGLRLIYYSQIVNDFQKGDIAEGYSVSREKKESFPLTVTSAQKNPTAFYLCASSIRARDAGANVLTFGAGSRLTVL.

This clone was counted many times. The chain links TRBV11-3 to TRBJ2-5; TRBD2 is a possible D gene (6 bases). CDR1 and CDR2 (germline): SGHNT, YENEEA. Between the trimmed V and J ends, which lost 3 bases and 0 bases, there was a span of 11 bases. This CDR3 contains 15 residues. The CDR3 loop is CASSLGEVHQETQYF. The CDR3 bases are TGTGCCAGCAGCTTGGGGGAGGTGCACCAAGAGACCCAGTACTTC.

By share, this clone counts as medium-sized (0.01 to 0.1%). The chain has TRBV29-1 and TRBJ2-7; D is ambiguous. Germline lookup yields CDR1 SQVTM and CDR2 ANQGSEA. V gave up 5 bases and J gave up 6 bases, with 14 bases separating them. This CDR3 is 12 amino acids long. In nucleotides, the CDR3 is TGCAGCGTTCACGGCATCTCTTCCGAGCAGTACTTC. It is translated as CSVHGISSEQYF.

There are a few counts of this clone. The chain uses TRBV11-3 and TRBJ2-7, with 7 bases lining up with TRBD2. This CDR3 region has 16 residues. The germline V gene has CDR1 SGHNT and CDR2 YENEEA. The trim removed 4 bases at V and 5 bases at J, leaving 14 bases unmatched. CDR3 sequence (DNA): TGTGCCAGCAGCTCTCCTAGCGGTGAACTAGGGGACGAGCAGTACTTC. It yields the protein CASSSPSGELGDEQYF. Variable domain in full (rest from reference TRBV11-3 and TRBJ2-7): EAGVVQSPRYKIIEKKQPVAFWCNPISGHNTLYWYLQNLGQGPELLIRYENEEAVDDSQLPKDRFSAERLKGVDSTLKIQPAELGDSAVYLCASSSPSGELGDEQYFGPGTRLTVT.

This clone turned up a few times. The V call is TRBV7-2, the J call TRBJ1-1; D call uncertain. The CDR3 length is 13 residues. Per the germline V gene, CDR1 is SGHTA and CDR2 is FQGNSA. V dropped 1 base and J dropped 1 base, with 4 bases sitting between them. This chain's CDR3 is CASSLVGNTEAFF. CDR3 sequence (DNA): TGTGCCAGCAGCTTAGTCGGGAACACTGAAGCTTTCTTT.